Sequencing of this TCR beta chain was carried out in a study of blood T cell repertoires in COVID-19. Looking at the study overall: Acute and convalescent COVID-19 samples came from the United States, Italy and Spain.

Each participant's cohort was designated according to participant-reported clinical history. The recovered donors of Cohort 3 showed two negative PCRs, clearance, or symptom resolution. Germline CDR1 is ENHRY and CDR2 is SYGVKD. Trimming shortened V by 0 bases and J by 2 bases, and 14 bases separated the two germline ends. CDR3 length: 16 residues. Sequenced by immunoSEQ multiplex PCR; TCRdb stores in-frame clones only, minus some. The table includes 300,000 to 400,000 clones, around nine tenths detected once. This receptor was taken from a woman aged 18-30 years who had recovered from COVID-19. This rearrangement joins TRBV10-3 to TRBJ2-7, with D possibly TRBD2 on 5 matching bases. Sequencing was done on a sample of PBMCs or T cells enriched from blood (not recorded which). The CDR3 sequence: CAISESMRVSAYEQYF. CDR3 nucleotide sequence: TGTGCCATCAGTGAGTCGATGCGGGTCTCGGCCTACGAGCAGTACTTC.